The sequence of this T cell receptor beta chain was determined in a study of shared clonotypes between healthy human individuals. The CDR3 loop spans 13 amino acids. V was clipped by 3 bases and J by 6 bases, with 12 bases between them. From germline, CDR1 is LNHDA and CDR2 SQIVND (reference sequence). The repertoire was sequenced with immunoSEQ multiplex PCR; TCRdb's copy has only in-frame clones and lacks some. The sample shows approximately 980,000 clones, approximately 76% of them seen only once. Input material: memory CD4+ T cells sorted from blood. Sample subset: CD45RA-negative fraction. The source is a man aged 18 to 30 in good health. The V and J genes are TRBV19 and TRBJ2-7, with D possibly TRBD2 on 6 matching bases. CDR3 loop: CASSMERVGEQYF. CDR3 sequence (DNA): TGTGCCAGTAGTATGGAGCGGGTGGGCGAGCAGTACTTC. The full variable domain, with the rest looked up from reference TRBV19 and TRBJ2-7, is DGGITQSPKYLFRKEGQNVTLSCEQNLNHDAMYWYRQDPGQGLRLIYYSQIVNDFQKGDIAEGYSVSREKKESFPLTVTSAQKNPTAFYLCASSMERVGEQYFGPGTRLTVT.